Sequencing of this T cell receptor beta chain was carried out in a study of a mutant IDH1 vaccine in newly diagnosed glioma. Indicated time point: week 47, end of study. Vaccinated patients received 300 ug of mutant IDH1 20-mer peptide per dose, with topical imiquimod. To note about this clone: Its antigen is as yet unknown. This specimen includes other DNA sequences encoding the same CDR3.

V lost 1 base and J 5 bases, leaving 8 bases between the germline ends. This CDR3 contains 13 residues. Looked up from germline, CDR1 is LGHNA and CDR2 is YSLEER. The method was immunoSEQ multiplex PCR; TCRdb's version includes in-frame clones alone and lacks a portion of them. The sample has about 56,000 clones; less than 80% are singletons. The sequences come from PBMCs, collected from a glioma patient whose treatment included an IDH1 peptide vaccine. The origin of this receptor is a man aged 45-65 years with glioma. The V and J genes are TRBV4-3 and TRBJ1-1; no definite D call. This CDR3 reads CASSQVGGTEAFF. The CDR3 DNA is TGCGCCAGCAGCCAAGTCGGTGGGACTGAAGCTTTCTTT.